One T cell receptor beta chain is described in this entry. This clonotype was picked up a small number of times. No cognate antigen has been identified for it. No base quality information exists; no much larger clone differs at one position. This record belongs to a study of T-cell reconstitution after alpha-beta-depleted transplantation in children (TCRdb year 2016). In the study overall: The study quantitatively tracked T-cell immune reconstitution after TCRalphabeta/CD19-depleted allogeneic hematopoietic cell transplantation in children using TCR repertoire profiling.

The library was obtained by PCR. These reads were obtained on an Illumina HiSeq 2500. Molecular barcoding was employed in the preparation of TCR libraries, with unique molecular identifiers being used to normalize TCRbeta repertoire quantification. TCRdb reanalyzed the raw reads on its own, using fastp at Q25 for trimming and MiXCR for clone calling, and kept in-frame beta chains. Identical CDR3 proteins give one entry, which carries the most common genes and DNA. The sample has about 690,000 distinct CDR3 sequences on record, roughly 17% of them singletons. About 1.1% of the sample comes from the top ten. V loses 7 bases, J loses 5 bases, and the germline ends lie 18 bases apart. The CDR3 goes from the cysteine to the phenylalanine over 15 residues. Only the CDR3 DNA is retained, 45 bases long and in frame from the first base. The germline V gene provides CDR1 SGHTA and CDR2 FQGNSA.

This sample comprised PBMCs from the stem cell graft donor, obtained from the stem cell graft. The sequence is built from TRBV7-2 and TRBJ2-1; 7 matching bases give a weak D call of TRBD2. The TCR sequence derives from a human donor who donated a stem cell graft to a child with acute myeloid leukemia. For the CDR3, the sequence is CASNKGGAVNNEQFF. The nucleotide sequence reads as follows: TGTGCCAGCAACAAAGGGGGGGCGGTCAACAATGAGCAGTTCTTC.